The sample holds many counts of the clone carrying this T cell receptor beta chain. The CDR3 totals 15 residues. Germline CDR1 is SQVTM and CDR2 is ANQGSEA. J lost 2 bases, V lost 2 bases, and 7 bases had no gene match. This sample was taken from a study of low-dose radiotherapy and immunotherapy resistance in tumors. Time point here: before trial treatment. Donors were treated with nivolumab, ipilimumab, aspirin, and low-dose cyclophosphamide and radiotherapy. First-strand cDNA used TRAV- and TRBV-specific primers, covering alpha and beta chains. TCRs were amplified for approximately 22 PCR cycles with a constant-region primer and V-primer adapter. TCRdb analysed the reads with MiXCR anew, one entry per CDR3 protein. The table includes tens of thousands of distinct CDR3 sequences, 18% detected once.

Source: PBMCs, taken before treatment. The TCR was taken from a male donor with prostate cancer. The gene calls are TRBV29-1 and TRBJ2-7; TRBD1 matches at 9 bases. CDR3 residues: CSVELTGTGTYEQYF. The CDR3, as DNA: TGCAGCGTTGAACTTACCGGGACAGGGACCTACGAGCAGTACTTC.